This TCR beta chain was documented in a study of blood T cell repertoires in COVID-19 (dated by TCRdb to about 2020). General notes on the study: Collaborator samples came from the United States, Italy and Spain and covered acute and convalescent phases of COVID-19. The prospective study material was composed of cDNA or gDNA derived from T cells, B-cell-depleted T cells, or PBMCs. Deeply sampled blood TCRbeta repertoires from subjects exposed to, actively infected with, or recovered from COVID-19 were included in the dataset. The repertoires were made available in a free public database intended to serve as a resource for research on the immune response to SARS-CoV-2. The samples were drawn from the first 160 participants of the ongoing ImmuneRACE study and from 950 to 1,500 subjects provided by 6 global collaborators. Nearly every sample came with metadata listing a de-identified subject ID, COVID-19 status, age in years and sex. Where available, HLA class I and class II types were obtained from metadata supplied by the sample provider rather than from assay-based typing. Study-wide findings and limitations: Clinical and demographic metadata were provided uncurated, with the amount varying by source and participant.

This clone was recorded a few times. No antigen is known for it. Qualities for individual bases were not recorded, and no much larger clone is one base off. The collaborating institutions used their own protocols to collect whole blood in K2EDTA tubes. For TCRbeta analysis, collaborators shipped samples as frozen whole blood, isolated PBMCs, or DNA extracted from either of those sample types. TCRbeta CDR3 regions were amplified from genomic DNA using the immunoSEQ Assay, a bias-controlled multiplex PCR. In the paper's pipeline: The number of nucleated cells in each sample was estimated from the amplification of reference gene primers within the assay. To quantify the absolute abundance of each unique TCRbeta CDR3 rearrangement, sequence reads were collapsed and filtered. For each sample, productive Simpson clonality was calculated as the square root of Simpson's diversity index across productive rearrangements. As stored in TCRdb, this immuneACCESS dataset retains in-frame rearrangements with V and J assigned. A fraction of the clones does not appear; measured against another copy, unresolved V genes explain less than half of the discrepancy, and the remainder lacks a known reason. Clone size and V and J calls were adopted from that table, with D and trimming inferred from the DNA. The sample table holds hundreds of thousands of clones, of which roughly 85% were seen once. The ten most abundant clones make up more than 1.4% of the sample.

CDR1 and CDR2 were assigned from the germline V gene as SGHTS and YDEGEE. Between the V and J ends, shortened by 0 bases and 14 bases respectively, the junction contains 12 bases. Spanning cysteine to phenylalanine, the CDR3 consists of 12 amino acids. Only the CDR3 portion is preserved as DNA: 36 bases, with reading frame beginning at the first base. This receptor was taken from a woman in her 30s with active or convalescent COVID-19. Sequenced input: peripheral blood. The sequence is built from TRBV5-8 and TRBJ2-1; too little of a D gene remains to name it. The CDR3 here reads CASSLAPGREFF. The nucleotide sequence reads as follows: TGTGCCAGCAGCTTGGCCCCAGGCCGCGAGTTCTTC. When the CDR3 is completed using the reference TRBV5-8 and TRBJ2-1 genes on either side, the full variable domain is EAGVTQSPTHLIKTRGQQATLRCSPISGHTSVYWYQQALGLGLQFLLWYDEGEERNRGNFPPRFSGRQFPNYSSELNVNALELEDSALYLCASSLAPGREFFGPGTRLTVL.